The clone carrying this T cell receptor beta chain was observed at least ten times. Its cognate antigen is unknown. The record originates from a study of CD8 T cells in ankylosing spondylitis. CDR3 length: 11 amino acids. Trimming left V 7 bases short and J 8 bases short, with 9 bases between. Germline V CDR1 and CDR2: MDHEN, SYDVKM. Study outcomes and limitations: Disease-linked clones reportedly concentrated significantly in matched ankylosing spondylitis synovial fluid. With a CD8+ phenotype, disease-linked clones were relatively rare in peripheral blood. What appeared characteristic of ankylosing spondylitis blood was a TCR beta motif of several highly homologous variants.

In making TCR beta libraries, quantitative 5'-RACE with molecular barcodes was used. TCRdb re-derived calls from the 5' RACE reads in MiXCR, one entry per CDR3 protein. The sample has a few hundred thousand distinct CDR3 sequences; 6.5% to 10% are singletons. The source material was blood, either unsorted or a sorted T cell fraction (not recorded which). This clonotype was sampled from a male donor with ankylosing spondylitis. The J gene is TRBJ2-1, the V gene TRBV28; D call uncertain. The chain's CDR3 is CASTERDEQFF. The DNA of the CDR3 is TGTGCCAGCACCGAAAGGGATGAGCAGTTCTTC.